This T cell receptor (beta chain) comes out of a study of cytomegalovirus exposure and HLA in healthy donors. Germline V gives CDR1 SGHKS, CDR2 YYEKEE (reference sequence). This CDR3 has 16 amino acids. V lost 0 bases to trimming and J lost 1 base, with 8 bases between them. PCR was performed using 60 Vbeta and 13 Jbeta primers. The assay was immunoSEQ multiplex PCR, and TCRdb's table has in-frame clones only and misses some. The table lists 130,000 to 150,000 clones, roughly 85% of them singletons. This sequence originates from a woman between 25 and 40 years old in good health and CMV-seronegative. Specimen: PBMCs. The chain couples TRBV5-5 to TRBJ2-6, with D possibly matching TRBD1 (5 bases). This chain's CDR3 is CASSLAGMSGANVLTF. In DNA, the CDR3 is TGTGCCAGCAGCTTGGCAGGGATGTCTGGGGCCAACGTCCTGACTTTC. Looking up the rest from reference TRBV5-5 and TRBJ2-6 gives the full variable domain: DAGVTQSPTHLIKTRGQQVTLRCSPISGHKSVSWYQQVLGQGPQFIFQYYEKEERGRGNFPDRFSARQFPNYSSELNVNALLLGDSALYLCASSLAGMSGANVLTFGAGSRLTVL.